This T cell receptor (beta chain) is drawn from a study of T cells in Graves' hyperthyroidism and ophthalmopathy. The germline CDR1 and CDR2 sequences are MDHEN and SYDVKM. Trimming pared 4 bases from V and 3 bases from J, leaving 13 bases between. This CDR3 spans 14 amino acids. The sample holds many counts of this clonotype. It was 10 ml of fresh peripheral blood that supplied the PBMCs. Amplified TCR beta CDR3 regions derived from RNA transcripts. RT-PCR in the first round (using the HTBI primer set) targeted the TCR CDR3. TCRdb itself ran the multiplex PCR reads through MiXCR, one entry per CDR3 protein. This sample carries under 450,000 distinct CDR3 sequences, about 18% of them seen once, and the ten largest clones take around a third.

This chain links TRBV28 with TRBJ2-7; D possibly uses TRBD1 or TRBD2 (5 bases each). Sample: blood. This clonotype originated in a woman between 25 and 40 years old with Graves' hyperthyroidism that later progressed to Graves' ophthalmopathy. The CDR3 DNA is TGTGCCAGCAGTTATTCCGGGACCGTCTACGAGCAGTACTTC. Its protein is CASSYSGTVYEQYF.